Each of the 18 T cell receptor beta chains below was sequenced from the same sample in a study of T cell repertoires in cytomegalovirus infection. The antigens of these receptors remain unknown. A single record per CDR3 protein comes from TCRdb applying MiXCR to the reads. The sample consists of fewer than 350,000 distinct CDR3 sequences, almost 30% of them appearing once. The sequences come from cultured PBMCs, collected from culture after CMV antigen stimulation. The receptors stem from a human donor in good health (CMV status not recorded). Some clones in this sample may be carry-over from other donors' samples.

The V gene is TRBV15, the J gene TRBJ2-7; a weak D match, TRBD1 (5 bases). This CDR3 has 17 amino acids. Germline values: CDR1 LNHNV, CDR2 YYDKDF (reference sequence). Trimming took off 7 bases at V and 6 bases at J, with 28 bases between the two ends. The CDR3 loop reads CATTHHHPLGASGEQYF. CDR3 DNA sequence: TGTGCCACCACCCACCATCATCCTTTAGGGGCCTCCGGCGAGCAGTACTTC.

This clonotype turned up a few times. The rearrangement joins TRBV28 to TRBJ2-2, with a weak D call TRBD2 (5 bases). V was cut by 5 bases and J by 3 bases, with 16 bases left in between. This CDR3 is 16 amino acids long. Germline V gene lookup returns CDR1 MDHEN and CDR2 SYDVKM. CDR3 protein: CASSGRGNLDTGELFF. CDR3 sequence (DNA): TGTGCCAGCAGTGGAAGAGGGAACTTGGACACCGGGGAGCTGTTTTTT.

This clonotype has more than one count but fewer than ten. V usage is TRBV10-3 and J usage is TRBJ2-3; D possibly corresponds to TRBD2 (5 bases). Per the germline V gene, CDR1 is ENHRY and CDR2 is SYGVKD. This CDR3 region has 15 residues. Trimming took 2 bases from V and 1 from J, leaving 10 bases between them. The CDR3 DNA reads TGTGCCATCAGTGAGGAGGGATTGGGCACAGATACGCAGTATTTT. Its protein product is CAISEEGLGTDTQYF.

The CDR3 DNA follows: TGTGCCAGCACCCGGGGGTTAGCTTTTGGTGGGGCCAACGTCCTGACTTTC. Translating it yields CASTRGLAFGGANVLTF. The rearrangement links TRBV6-5 to TRBJ2-6; D perhaps matches TRBD2 (6 bases). The CDR3 sequence is 17 residues long. Trimming removed 7 bases from V and 3 bases from J, with 19 bases in between. The germline CDR1 and CDR2 sequences are MNHEY and SVGAGI.

J is TRBJ1-5 and V is TRBV19; D may be TRBD1 (6 bases). V shed 4 bases and J shed 1 base, with 17 bases lying between them. CDR1 LNHDA and CDR2 SQIVND come from the germline V gene (reference sequence). The CDR3 has 17 amino acids. The CDR3 DNA follows: TGTGCCAGTAGTAGTTCGGGCGGGGGCGCGAGCAATCAGCCCCAGCATTTT. It codes for CASSSSGGGASNQPQHF.

This chain's CDR3 is CAISGQESSYNEQFF. The CDR3 nucleotides are TGTGCCATCAGTGGTCAGGAGAGCTCCTACAATGAGCAGTTCTTC. The J gene is TRBJ2-1, the V gene TRBV10-3; no clear D gene. The CDR3 loop spans 15 amino acids. V was shortened by 4 bases and J by 0 bases, with 10 bases between the two germline ends. Germline V lookup: CDR1 ENHRY, CDR2 SYGVKD.

Note on this clonotype: One end of the junction varies from germline; a read error may be responsible. The chain recombines TRBV12-5 with TRBJ1-2; D is perhaps TRBD1 (6 bases). Germline CDR1 reads LGHNT; CDR2 reads FRNRAP. The CDR3 length is 10 residues. CDR3 sequence reads: CASGLPDRPF. The CDR3 nucleotides are TGTGCTAGTGGTTTGCCGGACAGACCCTTC.

Only a few counts were recorded for this clonotype. The chain carries TRBV7-6 and TRBJ2-2; TRBD2 agrees at 11 bases. The V gene's germline CDR1 is SGHVS and CDR2 FNYEAQ. Losses at the gene ends were 2 bases for V and 6 bases for J; bases not matched to a gene: 2. The CDR3 has 15 residues. CDR3 nucleotide sequence: TGTGCCAGCAGCTTAACTAGCGGGGGATCCGGGGAGCTGTTTTTT. Translation: CASSLTSGGSGELFF.

This chain connects TRBV5-4 to TRBJ1-2; 7 bases are shared with TRBD1. CDR1 SGHNT and CDR2 YYREEE come from the germline V gene (reference sequence). The V and J ends lost 4 bases and 9 bases, in that order; junction bases with no gene match: 9. The CDR3 extends over 13 amino acids. CDR3: CASSGDSFPSYTF. CDR3 DNA: TGTGCCAGCAGCGGGGACAGCTTTCCTAGCTACACCTTC.

The chain uses TRBV28 and TRBJ2-3, with TRBD2 as a possible D gene (6 bases). CDR3 length equals 15 residues. The V gene lost 5 bases and the J gene lost 3 bases, with 15 bases spanning the gap. Germline V gene lookup returns CDR1 MDHEN and CDR2 SYDVKM. CDR3 in DNA: TGTGCCAGCAGTAACCCGGGGGTTAAGACAGATACGCAGTATTTT. Residues: CASSNPGVKTDTQYF.

This clonotype was detected a few times. The chain employs TRBV28 and TRBJ2-3; the D gene is possibly TRBD1 (6 bases). The CDR3 runs to 13 residues. V was shortened by 6 bases and J by 4 bases, with 11 bases between the two germline ends. Germline CDR1 reads MDHEN; CDR2 reads SYDVKM. Here the CDR3 DNA reads TGTGCCAGCAGACTACAGGGTTCAGATACGCAGTATTTT. Translated: CASRLQGSDTQYF.

This clonotype came up a few times. This chain joins TRBV7-9 and TRBJ2-7; 11 bases map to TRBD1. The CDR3 runs 14 residues. CDR1 is SEHNR, CDR2 FQNEAQ, per germline (reference sequence). The V segment lost 5 bases and the J segment 6 bases; nucleotides outside the gene matches: 6. As DNA, the CDR3 is TGTGCCAGCAGCATTCCGGGACAGGGGGTCGAGCAGTACTTC. Protein sequence: CASSIPGQGVEQYF.

The CDR3 DNA reads as TGTGCCAGTTTTCCCGCGGGGCCGTACAATGAGCAGTTCTTC. Amino acid sequence: CASFPAGPYNEQFF. J is TRBJ2-1 and V is TRBV2, with D perhaps TRBD2 (6 bases). The CDR3 runs 14 residues. Per germline, CDR1 SNHLY and CDR2 FYNNEI. V was clipped by 9 bases and J by 4 bases, with 16 bases between them.

The chain has TRBV7-8 and TRBJ2-2, with 12 bases matching TRBD2. The V gene end was trimmed by 5 bases and the J gene end by 5 bases; junction bases not matched to a gene: 6. CDR1 and CDR2 from the germline V gene are SGHVS and FQNEAQ. CDR3 length: 16 amino acids. Written as DNA, the CDR3 is TGTGCCAGCAGCCGACTAGCGGGGGTGGGAACCGGGGAGCTGTTTTTT. It specifies CASSRLAGVGTGELFF.

This chain links TRBV5-1 with TRBJ2-4; D possibly uses TRBD1 or TRBD2 (5 bases each). In germline, CDR1 is SGHRS, CDR2 YFSETQ. CDR3 length: 17 residues. Between the trimmed V and J ends, which lost 1 base and 3 bases, there was a span of 17 bases. The CDR3 bases are TGCGCCAGCAGCTTGAACGACGGGGACGTATTCAAAAACATTCAGTACTTC. As protein: CASSLNDGDVFKNIQYF.

This clonotype has a handful of counts. This sequence joins TRBV6-4 and TRBJ2-5; perhaps TRBD2 as D (5 bases). Germline-derived CDR1 and CDR2 are MRHNA and SNTAGT. V lost 3 bases, J lost 1 base, and 9 bases lay in between. This CDR3 contains 14 residues. The CDR3 loop is CASSEYGGQETQYF. CDR3 DNA: TGTGCCAGCAGTGAGTATGGAGGCCAAGAGACCCAGTACTTC.

The chain links TRBV12-5 to TRBJ1-5; weak D call: TRBD1 (6 bases). The CDR3 spans 14 residues. Trimming removed 6 bases at V and 6 bases at J, with 15 bases between. In germline, CDR1 is LGHNT, CDR2 FRNRAP. The CDR3 DNA sequence: TGTGCTAGTGGGAGGACAGCATCAAGTCAGCCCCAGCATTTT. Translating it yields CASGRTASSQPQHF.

This clonotype has a handful of counts. The rearrangement links TRBV7-6 to TRBJ1-4, with D tentatively TRBD1 (5 bases). The CDR3 sequence is 18 residues long. The V gene lost 4 bases and the J gene lost 3 bases, with 21 bases spanning the gap. The germline CDR1 and CDR2 sequences are SGHVS and FNYEAQ. The DNA of the CDR3 is TGTGCCAGCAGCTCAGATATAGGCCGGCTAGGGGCTAATGAAAAACTGTTTTTT. Translation gives CASSSDIGRLGANEKLFF.